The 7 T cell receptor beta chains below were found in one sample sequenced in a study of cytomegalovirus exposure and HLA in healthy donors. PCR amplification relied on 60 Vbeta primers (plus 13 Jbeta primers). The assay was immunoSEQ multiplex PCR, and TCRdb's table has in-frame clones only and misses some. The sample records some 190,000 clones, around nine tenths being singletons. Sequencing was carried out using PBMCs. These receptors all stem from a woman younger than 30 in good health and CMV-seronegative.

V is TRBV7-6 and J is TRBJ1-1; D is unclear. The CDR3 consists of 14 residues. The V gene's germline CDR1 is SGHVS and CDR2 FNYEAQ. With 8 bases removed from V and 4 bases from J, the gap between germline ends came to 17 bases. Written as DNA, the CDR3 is TGTGCCAGCGTGGAGGTCTGGGGAAGCACTGAAGCTTTCTTT. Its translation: CASVEVWGSTEAFF.

This chain's CDR3 is CASSYSVLDNYDTQYF. The CDR3 bases are TGTGCCAGCAGTTACTCGGTGCTGGACAATTATGATACGCAGTATTTT. V gene TRBV6-5 combines with J gene TRBJ2-3; possible D gene TRBD1, 5 bases. The germline V gene encodes CDR1 MNHEY and CDR2 SVGAGI. V was trimmed by 0 bases and J by 6 bases, leaving 16 bases between them. This CDR3 has 16 amino acids.

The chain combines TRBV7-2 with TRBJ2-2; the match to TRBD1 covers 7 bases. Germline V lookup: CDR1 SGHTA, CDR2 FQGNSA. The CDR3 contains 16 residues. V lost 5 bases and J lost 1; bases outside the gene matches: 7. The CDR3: CASSQTGQLNTGELFF. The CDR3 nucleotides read TGTGCCAGCAGCCAGACGGGACAGCTGAACACCGGGGAGCTGTTTTTT.

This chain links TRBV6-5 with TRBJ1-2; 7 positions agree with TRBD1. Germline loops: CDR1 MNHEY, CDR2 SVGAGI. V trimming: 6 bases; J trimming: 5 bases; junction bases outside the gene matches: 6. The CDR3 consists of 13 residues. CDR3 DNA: TGTGCCAGCAGAAAGACAGGGTTTTATGGCTACACCTTC. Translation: CASRKTGFYGYTF.

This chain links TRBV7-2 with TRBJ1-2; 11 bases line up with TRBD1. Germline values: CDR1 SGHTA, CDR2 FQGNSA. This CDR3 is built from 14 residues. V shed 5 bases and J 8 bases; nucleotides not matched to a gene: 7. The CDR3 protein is CASSNRDRGYGYTF. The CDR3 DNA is TGTGCCAGCAGCAACCGGGACAGGGGGTACGGCTACACCTTC. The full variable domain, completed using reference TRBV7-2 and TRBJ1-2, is GAGVSQSPSNKVTEKGKDVELRCDPISGHTALYWYRQSLGQGLEFLIYFQGNSAPDKSGLPSDRFSAERTGGSVSTLTIQRTQQEDSAVYLCASSNRDRGYGYTFGSGTRLTVV.

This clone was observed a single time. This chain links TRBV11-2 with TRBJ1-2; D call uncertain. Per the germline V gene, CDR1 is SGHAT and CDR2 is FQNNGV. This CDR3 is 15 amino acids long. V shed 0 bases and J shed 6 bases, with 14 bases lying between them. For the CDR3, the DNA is TGTGCCAGCAGCTTAGATAGAGTGGTAGTAGATGGCTACACCTTC. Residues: CASSLDRVVVDGYTF.

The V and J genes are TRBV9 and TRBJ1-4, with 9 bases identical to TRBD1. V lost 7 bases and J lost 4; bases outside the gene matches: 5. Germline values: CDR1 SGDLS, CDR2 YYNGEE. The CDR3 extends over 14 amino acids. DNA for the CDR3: TGTGCCAGCGCTAGGACAGGGGTTAATGAAAAACTGTTTTTT. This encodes CASARTGVNEKLFF.